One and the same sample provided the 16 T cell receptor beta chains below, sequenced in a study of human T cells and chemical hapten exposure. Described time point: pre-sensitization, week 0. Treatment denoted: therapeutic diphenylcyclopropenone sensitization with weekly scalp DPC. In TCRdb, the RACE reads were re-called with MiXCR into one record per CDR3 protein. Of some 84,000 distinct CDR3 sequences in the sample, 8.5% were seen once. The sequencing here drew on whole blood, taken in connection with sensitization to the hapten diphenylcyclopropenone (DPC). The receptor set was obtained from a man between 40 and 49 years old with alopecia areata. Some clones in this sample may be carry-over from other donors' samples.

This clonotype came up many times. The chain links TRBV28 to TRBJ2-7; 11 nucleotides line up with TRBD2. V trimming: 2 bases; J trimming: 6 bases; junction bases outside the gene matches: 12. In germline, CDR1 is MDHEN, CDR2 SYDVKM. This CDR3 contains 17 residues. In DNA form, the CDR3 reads TGTGCCAGCAGTTTAAAGATCTTACTAGCGGGAGTCAGCGAGCAGTACTTC. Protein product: CASSLKILLAGVSEQYF.

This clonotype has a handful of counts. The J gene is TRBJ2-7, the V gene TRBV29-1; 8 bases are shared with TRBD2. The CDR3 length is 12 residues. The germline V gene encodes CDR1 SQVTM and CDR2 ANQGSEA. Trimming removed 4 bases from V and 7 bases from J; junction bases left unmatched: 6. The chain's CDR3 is CSVAHSGGEQYF. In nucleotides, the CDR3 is TGCAGCGTTGCCCACTCGGGGGGGGAGCAGTACTTC.

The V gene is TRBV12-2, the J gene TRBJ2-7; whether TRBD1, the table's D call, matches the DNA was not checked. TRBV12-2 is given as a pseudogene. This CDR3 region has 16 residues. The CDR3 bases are TGTGCAAGTCGCTTCAACCCCGGGGCCGCTAACTACGAGCAGTACGTC. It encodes CASRFNPGAANYEQYV.

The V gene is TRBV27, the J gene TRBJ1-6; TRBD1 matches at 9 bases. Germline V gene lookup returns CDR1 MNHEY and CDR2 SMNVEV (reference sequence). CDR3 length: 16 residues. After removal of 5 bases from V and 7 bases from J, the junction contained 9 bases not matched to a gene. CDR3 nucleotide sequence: TGTGCCAGCAGTATCACAGGGGGCAGACAGAATTCACCCCTCCACTTT. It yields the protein CASSITGGRQNSPLHF.

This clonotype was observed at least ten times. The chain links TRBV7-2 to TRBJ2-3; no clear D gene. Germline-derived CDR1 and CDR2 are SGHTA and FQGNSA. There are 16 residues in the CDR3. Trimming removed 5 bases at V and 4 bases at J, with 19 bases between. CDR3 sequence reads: CASSPDSTRPADTQYF. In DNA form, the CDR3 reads TGTGCCAGCAGCCCCGATAGTACCCGTCCCGCAGATACGCAGTATTTT.

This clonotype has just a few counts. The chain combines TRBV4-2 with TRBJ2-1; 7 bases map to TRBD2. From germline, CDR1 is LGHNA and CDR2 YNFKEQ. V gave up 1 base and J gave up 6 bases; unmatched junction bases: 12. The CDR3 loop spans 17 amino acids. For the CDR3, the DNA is TGTGCCAGCAGCCAAGTGACGGGGGGAGGCAACAGCAATGAGCAGTTCTTC. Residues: CASSQVTGGGNSNEQFF.

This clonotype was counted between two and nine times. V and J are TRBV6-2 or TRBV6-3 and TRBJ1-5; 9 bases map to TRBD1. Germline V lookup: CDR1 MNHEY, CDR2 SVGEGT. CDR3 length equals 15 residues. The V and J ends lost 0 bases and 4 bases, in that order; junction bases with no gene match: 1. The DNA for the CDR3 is TGTGCCAGCAGTTACTCCGGACAGGGGAATCAGCCCCAGCATTTT. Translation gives CASSYSGQGNQPQHF.

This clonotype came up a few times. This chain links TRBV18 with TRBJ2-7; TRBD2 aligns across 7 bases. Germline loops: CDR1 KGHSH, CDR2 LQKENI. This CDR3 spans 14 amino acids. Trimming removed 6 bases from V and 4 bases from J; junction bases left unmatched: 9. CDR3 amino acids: CASSPYGRQYEQYV. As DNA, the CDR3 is TGTGCCAGCTCTCCTTACGGGAGGCAATACGAGCAGTACGTC.

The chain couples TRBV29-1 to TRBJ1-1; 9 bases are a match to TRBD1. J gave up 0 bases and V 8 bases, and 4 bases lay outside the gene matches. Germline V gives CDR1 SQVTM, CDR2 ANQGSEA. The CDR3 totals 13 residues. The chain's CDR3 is CSSYRGLNTEAFF. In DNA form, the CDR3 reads TGCAGCTCCTACAGGGGGCTGAACACTGAAGCTTTCTTT.

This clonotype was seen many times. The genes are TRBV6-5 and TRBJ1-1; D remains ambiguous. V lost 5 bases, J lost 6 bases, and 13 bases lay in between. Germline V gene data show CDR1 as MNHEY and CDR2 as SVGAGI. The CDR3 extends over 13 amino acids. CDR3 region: CASSPEARAEAFF. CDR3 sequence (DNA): TGTGCCAGCAGTCCCGAGGCGAGGGCTGAAGCTTTCTTT.

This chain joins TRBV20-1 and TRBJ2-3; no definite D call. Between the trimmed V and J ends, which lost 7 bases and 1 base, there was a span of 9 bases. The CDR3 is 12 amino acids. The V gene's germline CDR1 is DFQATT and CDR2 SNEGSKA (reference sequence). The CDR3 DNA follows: TGCAGTGGTAGTGGAGGCACAGATACGCAGTATTTT. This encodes CSGSGGTDTQYF.

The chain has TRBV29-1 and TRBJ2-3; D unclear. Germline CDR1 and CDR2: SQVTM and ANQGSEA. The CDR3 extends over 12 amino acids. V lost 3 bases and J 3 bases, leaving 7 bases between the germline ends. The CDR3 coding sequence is TGCAGCGTTGATCTGGGAACAGATACGCAGTATTTT. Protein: CSVDLGTDTQYF.

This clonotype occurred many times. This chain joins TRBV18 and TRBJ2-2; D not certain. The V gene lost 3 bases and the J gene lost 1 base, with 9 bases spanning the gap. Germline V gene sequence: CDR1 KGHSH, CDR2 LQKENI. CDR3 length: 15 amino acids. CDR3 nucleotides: TGTGCCAGCTCACCCAAAGCTATGAACACCGGGGAGCTGTTTTTT. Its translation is CASSPKAMNTGELFF.

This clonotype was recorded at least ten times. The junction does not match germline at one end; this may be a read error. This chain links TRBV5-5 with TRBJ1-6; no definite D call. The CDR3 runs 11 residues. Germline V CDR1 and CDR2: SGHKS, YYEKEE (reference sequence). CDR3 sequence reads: CASSFGKGRGF. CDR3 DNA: TGTGCCAGCAGCTTTGGTAAGGGAAGAGGATTT.

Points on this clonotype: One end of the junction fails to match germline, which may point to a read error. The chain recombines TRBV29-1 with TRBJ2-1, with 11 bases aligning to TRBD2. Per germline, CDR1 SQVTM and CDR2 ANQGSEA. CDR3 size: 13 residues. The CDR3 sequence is CSVVLLAGVNLAF. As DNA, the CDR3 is TGCAGCGTTGTACTACTAGCGGGAGTTAACTTGGCCTTC.

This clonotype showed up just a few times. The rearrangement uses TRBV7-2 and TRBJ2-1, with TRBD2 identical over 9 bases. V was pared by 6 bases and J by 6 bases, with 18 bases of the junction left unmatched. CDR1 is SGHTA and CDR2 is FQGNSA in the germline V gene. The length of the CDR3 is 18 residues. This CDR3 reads CASRLIQGAGGQGNEQFF. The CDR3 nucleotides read TGTGCCAGCAGACTCATACAGGGAGCGGGAGGCCAAGGCAATGAGCAGTTCTTC.